These T cell receptor beta chains were read from a single sample in a study of cytomegalovirus exposure and HLA in healthy donors. The repertoire was sequenced with immunoSEQ multiplex PCR; TCRdb's copy has only in-frame clones and lacks some. The sample yields roughly 140,000 clones, approximately 83% seen once. The material sequenced was PBMCs. These receptor sequences come from a male donor in good health and CMV-seronegative. The CDR3 runs from the conserved cysteine through the conserved F or W. D genes are given only for firm matches. For some rows the clone size is stated as once, few or many, or as a class when expanded; others skip it.

J	size	D	V	CDR3	DNA
TRBJ2-3	.	.	TRBV5-1	CASRSLGERTDTQYF	TGCGCCAGCAGGTCGTTAGGGGAAAGGACAGATACGCAGTATTTT
TRBJ1-3	.	TRBD1	TRBV5-1	CASSPGQGDGNTIYF	TGCGCCAGCAGCCCCGGACAGGGAGACGGAAACACCATATATTTT
TRBJ2-7	.	.	TRBV28	CASSLSAGREQYF	TGTGCCAGCAGTTTATCGGCGGGGCGCGAGCAGTACTTC
TRBJ2-7	few	.	TRBV5-6	CASSFSQGSYEQYF	TGTGCCAGCAGCTTTAGTCAGGGCTCCTACGAGCAGTACTTC
TRBJ1-3	.	.	TRBV7-9	CASSPGGTGNTIYF	TGTGCCAGCAGCCCCGGAGGGACCGGAAACACCATATATTTT
TRBJ2-5	.	TRBD1	TRBV19	CASSIGQGADLGETQYF	TGTGCCAGTAGTATCGGACAGGGGGCGGATCTAGGGGAGACCCAGTACTTC
TRBJ2-7	once	TRBD2	TRBV27	CASSQELGTIYEQYF	TGTGCCAGCAGTCAAGAGCTAGGGACTATCTACGAGCAGTACTTC
TRBJ2-2	.	.	TRBV5-4	CASSRAGIGVGELFF	TGTGCCAGCAGCCGGGCGGGTATAGGCGTGGGGGAGCTGTTTTTT
TRBJ2-5	.	TRBD1	TRBV7-6	CASQGQAGETQYF	TGTGCCAGCCAGGGACAGGCCGGAGAGACCCAGTACTTC
TRBJ2-7	once	TRBD2	TRBV4-3	CASSPGLAGSYEQYF	TGCGCCAGCAGCCCCGGACTAGCGGGCTCCTACGAGCAGTACTTC
TRBJ2-5	.	TRBD2	TRBV30	CAWSVDDPMGTSGRETQYF	TGTGCCTGGAGCGTCGACGATCCCATGGGGACTAGCGGGAGAGAGACCCAGTACTTC
TRBJ2-7	.	TRBD1	TRBV7-3	CASSLDRGPYEQYF	TGTGCCAGCAGCTTGGACAGGGGACCCTACGAGCAGTACTTC
TRBJ2-7	.	TRBD1	TRBV5-1	CASSLAGGQGTYEQYF	TGCGCCAGCAGCTTGGCAGGGGGACAGGGCACTTACGAGCAGTACTTC
TRBJ2-7	.	.	TRBV9	CASSVVSGNEQYF	TGTGCCAGCAGCGTAGTTTCAGGGAACGAGCAGTACTTC
TRBJ2-2	once	TRBD2	TRBV9	CASRTTAAGVDTGELFF	TGTGCCAGCAGGACCACCGCCGCGGGAGTGGACACCGGGGAGCTGTTTTTT
TRBJ2-5	.	TRBD2	TRBV19	CASSIQREGRKTQYF	TGTGCCAGTAGTATCCAGCGGGAGGGCCGGAAGACCCAGTACTTC
TRBJ2-1	.	.	TRBV4-1	CASSYGQRDEQFF	TGCGCCAGCAGCTACGGACAGAGGGATGAGCAGTTCTTC
TRBJ1-5	.	.	TRBV29-1	CSAGDGNQPQHF	TGCAGCGCCGGAGATGGCAATCAGCCCCAGCATTTT
TRBJ2-7	.	TRBD1	TRBV7-2	CASSLGGTGIYEQYF	TGTGCCAGCAGCTTAGGCGGGACAGGGATTTACGAGCAGTACTTC
TRBJ2-7	.	.	TRBV11-2	CASSLGHGSSYEQYF	TGTGCCAGCAGCTTAGGCCACGGGAGCTCCTACGAGCAGTACTTC
TRBJ2-7	few	TRBD2	TRBV6-6	CASSYTTSGEAYEQYF	TGTGCCAGCAGTTACACCACTAGCGGGGAGGCTTACGAGCAGTACTTC
TRBJ2-2	.	.	TRBV7-7	CASTPGGPSTGELFF	TGTGCTAGCACCCCGGGTGGTCCGAGCACCGGGGAGCTGTTTTTT
TRBJ2-7	.	.	TRBV5-5	CASSLAQGAYEQYF	TGTGCCAGCAGCTTGGCACAGGGAGCCTACGAGCAGTACTTC
TRBJ1-1	.	.	TRBV7-9	CASSLLPGENTEAFF	TGTGCCAGCAGCTTATTGCCAGGTGAAAACACTGAAGCTTTCTTT
TRBJ2-7	.	.	TRBV25-1	CASSEYGQRYEQYF	TGTGCCAGCAGTGAATACGGACAGAGATACGAGCAGTACTTC
TRBJ1-2	.	.	TRBV11-2	CASSPRVRAGGYTF	TGTGCCAGCAGCCCCCGCGTGAGGGCCGGTGGCTACACCTTC
TRBJ1-4	.	TRBD1	TRBV5-1	CASSAGTGYEKLFF	TGCGCCAGCAGCGCCGGGACAGGGTATGAAAAACTGTTTTTT
TRBJ2-7	.	.	TRBV6-6	CASSYSFLAVNNEQYF	TGTGCCAGCAGTTACTCGTTCCTAGCAGTTAACAACGAGCAGTACTTC
TRBJ2-7	.	TRBD2	TRBV7-2	CASSFPGGTSGRAREQYF	TGTGCCAGCAGCTTCCCCGGGGGGACTAGCGGGAGGGCCCGAGAGCAGTACTTC
TRBJ2-2	.	.	TRBV9	CASSVEGAGELFF	TGTGCCAGCAGCGTGGAAGGGGCCGGGGAGCTGTTTTTT
TRBJ2-7	.	TRBD1	TRBV6-5	CASSYQTGGPYEQYF	TGTGCCAGCAGTTACCAGACAGGGGGGCCCTACGAGCAGTACTTC